These 26 T cell receptor beta chains came from one sample sequenced in a study of shared clonotypes between healthy human individuals. Some clones are missing from TCRdb's copy, which holds only in-frame ones; the method was immunoSEQ multiplex PCR. The profile shows fewer than 800,000 clones, around 92% of them singletons. Naive CD8 cells comprised CD45RO-negative, CCR7-positively selected cells, excluding terminally differentiated effector memory CD45RA+ cells. The sequencing sample was made of naive CD8+ T cells sorted from blood. These receptors were taken from a man aged 30-40 years in good health.

The chain is built from TRBV27 and TRBJ2-3; D remains unclear. Deletions cut 3 bases from V and 6 bases from J, with 16 bases between. CDR3 length: 15 residues. Looked up from germline, CDR1 is MNHEY and CDR2 is SMNVEV (reference sequence). CDR3 nucleotides: TGTGCCAGCAGTTTGGTCAAACCCCGGGTCGATACGCAGTATTTT. Translating gives CASSLVKPRVDTQYF.

The chain has TRBV11-2 and TRBJ2-1; D gene ambiguous. V was clipped by 5 bases and J by 10 bases, with 9 bases between them. The CDR3 has 11 residues. Per the germline V gene, CDR1 is SGHAT and CDR2 is FQNNGV. CDR3 DNA sequence: TGTGCCAGCAGCCAGCTTGGGGAGCAGTTCTTC. The encoded protein is CASSQLGEQFF.

V usage is TRBV7-2 and J usage is TRBJ2-3; possibly TRBD2 for D (6 bases). Trimming cost V 2 bases and J 7 bases, with 22 bases left between them. This CDR3 contains 17 residues. CDR1 and CDR2 (germline): SGHTA, FQGNSA. Here the CDR3 reads CASSLIGGSGLGHTQYF. The CDR3 DNA sequence: TGTGCCAGCAGCTTAATCGGAGGTAGCGGCCTCGGACATACGCAGTATTTT.

CDR3 nucleotides: TGCGCCAGCAGCCAAGAGTATCGGGTCCAAGAGACCCAGTACTTC. Its translation is CASSQEYRVQETQYF. The rearrangement joins TRBV4-1 to TRBJ2-5; D gene uncertain. Germline values: CDR1 MGHRA, CDR2 YSYEKL. The CDR3 has 15 amino acids. With 0 bases removed from V and 1 base from J, the gap between germline ends came to 9 bases.

The chain is built from TRBV7-2 and TRBJ1-1; D is uncertain. V gave up 1 base and J gave up 5 bases, with 8 bases separating them. The CDR3 runs 13 residues. Per germline, CDR1 SGHTA and CDR2 FQGNSA. The CDR3 DNA reads TGTGCCAGCAGCTTAGGGGCGCGGACTGAAGCTTTCTTT. Encoded protein: CASSLGARTEAFF.

This clone was detected once. Other nucleotide sequences from this sample produce the same CDR3. V gene TRBV7-9 combines with J gene TRBJ2-1; the D is unclear. CDR1 and CDR2 from the germline V gene are SEHNR and FQNEAQ (reference sequence). The CDR3 extends over 12 amino acids. V lost 1 base and J lost 8, with 6 bases in between. The CDR3 loop is CASSLGLDEQFF. Here the CDR3 DNA reads TGTGCCAGCAGCTTAGGGTTGGATGAGCAGTTCTTC.

The V and J genes are TRBV11-3 and TRBJ2-1, with D hard to call. The germline gives CDR1 SGHNT, CDR2 YENEEA. Trimming left V 4 bases short and J 7 bases short, with 8 bases between. The CDR3 extends over 12 amino acids. CDR3 DNA sequence: TGTGCCAGCAGCTCCAGCAGAAATGAGCAGTTCTTC. It is translated as CASSSSRNEQFF.

The count of this clone is one. The CDR3 region is CASSLTDSGNTIYF. CDR3 nucleotide sequence: TGTGCCAGCAGTTTAACGGATTCTGGAAACACCATATATTTT. The chain joins TRBV28 to TRBJ1-3; no clear D. CDR3 length: 14 amino acids. Trimming shortened V by 2 bases and J by 1 base, and 6 bases separated the two germline ends. Per the germline V gene, CDR1 is MDHEN and CDR2 is SYDVKM.

The chain recombines TRBV13 with TRBJ1-1; 7 bases line up with TRBD1. The CDR3 has 15 amino acids. V lost 6 bases, J lost 0 bases, and 7 bases stayed unmatched. CDR1 PRHDT and CDR2 FYEKMQ come from the germline V gene (reference sequence). This CDR3 is CASRISGGMNTEAFF. Written as DNA, the CDR3 is TGTGCCAGCAGGATATCAGGGGGAATGAACACTGAAGCTTTCTTT.

Comment on this clone: Other DNA sequences in the sample encode the same CDR3. This rearrangement joins TRBV27 to TRBJ2-7; D not resolved. This CDR3 is built from 13 residues. Trimming left V 0 bases short and J 4 bases short, with 7 bases between. Germline lookup yields CDR1 MNHEY and CDR2 SMNVEV (reference sequence). The CDR3 reads CASSLSSGYEQYF. The CDR3 DNA is TGTGCCAGCAGTTTATCGTCGGGTTACGAGCAGTACTTC.

The chain combines TRBV6-5 with TRBJ2-7; D not certain. Looked up from germline, CDR1 is MNHEY and CDR2 is SVGAGI. The CDR3 sequence is 11 residues long. V was trimmed by 3 bases and J by 6 bases, leaving 6 bases between them. The CDR3 sequence is CASSYIREQYF. The CDR3 DNA sequence: TGTGCCAGCAGTTATATTCGCGAGCAGTACTTC.

DNA of the CDR3: TGTGCCAGCAGCTATGCGGGACTAGCGGAGACCGGGGAGCTGTTTTTT. This translates into CASSYAGLAETGELFF. The gene calls are TRBV7-8 and TRBJ2-2; 11 positions agree with TRBD2. This CDR3 contains 16 residues. Looked up from germline, CDR1 is SGHVS and CDR2 is FQNEAQ. V shed 4 bases and J 5 bases; nucleotides not matched to a gene: 6.

The V gene is TRBV15, the J gene TRBJ1-2, with 12 bases fitting TRBD1. The trim removed 5 bases at V and 8 bases at J, leaving 9 bases unmatched. This CDR3 has 15 residues. Germline CDR1 LNHNV, CDR2 YYDKDF (reference sequence). Here the CDR3 reads CATSGEPGQGAGYTF. CDR3 DNA sequence: TGTGCCACCAGCGGGGAACCGGGACAGGGGGCGGGCTACACCTTC.

This rearrangement joins TRBV18 to TRBJ2-1; 9 bases are a match to TRBD2. Germline CDR1 KGHSH, CDR2 LQKENI. CDR3 length: 19 residues. Germline trimming cut 8 bases from V and 1 base from J; bases unmatched to any gene: 18. The CDR3 sequence: CASHMGAEASGISYNEQFF. CDR3 in DNA: TGTGCCAGCCACATGGGAGCTGAGGCTAGCGGGATTTCCTACAATGAGCAGTTCTTC.

This rearrangement joins TRBV11-2 to TRBJ2-1; weak D call: TRBD2 (6 bases). Trimming cost V 1 base and J 4 bases, with 20 bases left between them. Germline CDR1 reads SGHAT; CDR2 reads FQNNGV. The CDR3 loop spans 18 amino acids. The CDR3: CASSLGRGGASEYNEQFF. As DNA, the CDR3 is TGTGCCAGCAGCTTAGGCCGGGGCGGGGCTAGTGAATACAATGAGCAGTTCTTC.

The CDR3 spells CATSRGDLGIQETQYF. The CDR3 DNA follows: TGTGCCACCAGCAGGGGGGATTTGGGCATACAAGAGACCCAGTACTTC. This chain uses TRBV15 with TRBJ2-5; D is perhaps TRBD1 or TRBD2 (5 bases each). The CDR3 runs 16 residues. Trimming stripped 3 bases from V and 2 bases from J, with 16 bases between. The germline CDR1 and CDR2 sequences are LNHNV and YYDKDF (reference sequence).

In DNA form, the CDR3 reads TGTGCCAGCAGCTCCCGGGAGGGGGGACCTATGTACCAAGAGACCCAGTACTTC. Translating it yields CASSSREGGPMYQETQYF. This chain joins TRBV11-2 and TRBJ2-5, with TRBD2 matching over 8 bases. The V segment lost 4 bases and the J segment 0 bases; nucleotides outside the gene matches: 13. This CDR3 spans 18 amino acids. CDR1 and CDR2 (germline): SGHAT, FQNNGV.

The chain links TRBV4-1 to TRBJ2-3; no firm D call. This CDR3 comprises 15 residues. Trimming took 1 base from V and 3 from J, leaving 11 bases between them. CDR1 is MGHRA and CDR2 is YSYEKL in the germline V gene. The CDR3 coding sequence is TGCGCCAGCAGCCAAGCGGGCGTGGTAACAGATACGCAGTATTTT. It yields the protein CASSQAGVVTDTQYF.

This clone was seen once. The chain recombines TRBV29-1 with TRBJ2-7; 13 positions agree with TRBD2. The J segment lost 1 base and the V segment lost 7 bases, leaving 4 bases of the junction unmatched. The CDR3 runs to 14 residues. Germline V gene lookup returns CDR1 SQVTM and CDR2 ANQGSEA. The CDR3 is CSAVLAGGSYEQYF. In DNA, the CDR3 is TGCAGCGCCGTACTAGCGGGAGGGTCCTACGAGCAGTACTTC.

The chain couples TRBV29-1 to TRBJ2-1; 8 bases are shared with TRBD2. Unmatched junction bases numbered 7, after V lost 2 bases and J lost 7 bases. From germline, CDR1 is SQVTM and CDR2 ANQGSEA. The CDR3 consists of 14 residues. CDR3 sequence reads: CSVERSGSINEQFF. Written as DNA, the CDR3 is TGCAGCGTTGAACGGAGCGGGAGTATAAATGAGCAGTTCTTC.

The gene calls are TRBV25-1 and TRBJ2-5; 9 positions match TRBD1. This CDR3 has 15 residues. Germline V gene data show CDR1 as MGHDK and CDR2 as SYGVNS. V lost 6 bases to trimming and J lost 5 bases; unmatched junction nucleotides: 10. The CDR3 reads CASSLGQGIMETQYF. DNA for the CDR3: TGTGCCAGCAGCTTGGGACAGGGTATAATGGAGACCCAGTACTTC.

This clone was seen ten or more times. Written as DNA, the CDR3 is TGTGCCATCAGTGAGATGTTGGGGGCGAGTGGCTACACCTTC. Its translation is CAISEMLGASGYTF. V and J are TRBV10-3 and TRBJ1-2; possibly TRBD1 for D (6 bases). The CDR3 has 14 residues. CDR1 and CDR2 (germline): ENHRY, SYGVKD. V lost 2 bases and J 7 bases, leaving 14 bases between the germline ends.

This sequence joins TRBV7-8 and TRBJ1-5; D is undetermined. The CDR3 has 11 residues. Germline V gives CDR1 SGHVS, CDR2 FQNEAQ. V lost 4 bases to trimming and J lost 9 bases, with 7 bases between them. DNA of the CDR3: TGTGCCAGCAGCTCCCCGGGGCCCCAGCATTTT. It translates to CASSSPGPQHF.

This clone was detected only once. The rearrangement joins TRBV27 to TRBJ2-7; D may match TRBD1 or TRBD2 (5 bases each). Germline assignment: CDR1 MNHEY and CDR2 SMNVEV (reference sequence). Trimming removed 8 bases from V and 3 bases from J, with 14 bases in between. The CDR3 spans 13 residues. The CDR3 loop reads CASSGTENYEQYF. The CDR3 DNA reads as TGTGCCAGCTCGGGGACGGAAAACTACGAGCAGTACTTC.

This clone occurred a few times. This rearrangement joins TRBV7-9 to TRBJ2-7; D gene unclear. Germline V lookup: CDR1 SEHNR, CDR2 FQNEAQ (reference sequence). V lost 1 base and J lost 0, with 7 bases in between. The CDR3 contains 14 residues. CDR3 in DNA: TGTGCCAGCAGCTTAGTGGAGAGCTCCTACGAGCAGTACTTC. It yields the protein CASSLVESSYEQYF.

This rearrangement joins TRBV18 to TRBJ2-7; 9 bases match TRBD1. This CDR3 is built from 15 residues. Germline V lookup: CDR1 KGHSH, CDR2 LQKENI. With V trimmed by 4 bases and J by 2 bases, 6 bases remained unmatched. CDR3 loop: CASSLTGQGTYEQYF. The CDR3 nucleotides are TGTGCCAGCTCACTAACGGGACAGGGAACCTACGAGCAGTACTTC.